Reported below is one T cell receptor (beta chain). Every donor provided 8.5 to 10 milliliters of peripheral blood. V was clipped by 1 base and J by 3 bases, with 10 bases between them. There are 15 residues in the CDR3. CDR1 and CDR2 from the germline V gene are SGHTA and FQGNSA. The data were obtained in a study of blood T cells in healthy people across ages. Using a J-beta primer mix together with a sample-barcoded 5' primer, a second PCR was run for about 6 to 12 cycles. Every single cDNA molecule received a tag from a template-switch adaptor with 12 random nucleotides. A single record per CDR3 protein comes from TCRdb applying MiXCR to the 5' RACE reads. Among 500,000 to 700,000 distinct CDR3 sequences listed, approximately 30% were seen once.

The specimen sequenced was blood. V is TRBV7-2 and J is TRBJ2-1; a possible D gene is TRBD2 (6 bases). The receptor comes from a woman of 80 years or more in good health. Written as DNA, the CDR3 is TGTGCCAGCAGCTTAGAAGGACTATACTACAATGAGCAGTTCTTC. This translates into CASSLEGLYYNEQFF.